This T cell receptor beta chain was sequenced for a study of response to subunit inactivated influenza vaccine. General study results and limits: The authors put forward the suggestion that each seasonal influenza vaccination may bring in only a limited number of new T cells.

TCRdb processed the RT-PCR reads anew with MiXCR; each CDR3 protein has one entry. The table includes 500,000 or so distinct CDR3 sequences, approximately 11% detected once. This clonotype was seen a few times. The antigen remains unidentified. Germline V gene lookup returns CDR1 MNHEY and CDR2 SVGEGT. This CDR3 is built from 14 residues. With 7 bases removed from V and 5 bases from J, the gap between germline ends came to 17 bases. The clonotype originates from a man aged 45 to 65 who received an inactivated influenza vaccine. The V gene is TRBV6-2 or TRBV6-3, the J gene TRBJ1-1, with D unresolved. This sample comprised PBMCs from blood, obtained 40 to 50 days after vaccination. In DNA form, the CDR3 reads TGTGCCAGCATAAATGCGGTACGGTGGACTGAAGCTTTCTTT. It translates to CASINAVRWTEAFF.